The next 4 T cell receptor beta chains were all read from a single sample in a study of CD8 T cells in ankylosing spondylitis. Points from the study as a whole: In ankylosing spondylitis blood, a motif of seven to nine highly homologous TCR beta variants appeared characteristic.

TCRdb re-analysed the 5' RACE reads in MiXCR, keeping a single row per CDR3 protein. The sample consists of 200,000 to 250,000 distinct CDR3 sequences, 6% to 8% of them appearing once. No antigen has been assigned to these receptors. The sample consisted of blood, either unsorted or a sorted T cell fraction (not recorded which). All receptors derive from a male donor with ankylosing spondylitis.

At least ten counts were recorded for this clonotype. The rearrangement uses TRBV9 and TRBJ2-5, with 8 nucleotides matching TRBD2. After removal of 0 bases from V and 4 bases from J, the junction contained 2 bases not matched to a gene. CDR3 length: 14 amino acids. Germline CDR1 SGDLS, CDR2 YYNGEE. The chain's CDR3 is CASSVVAGGETQYF. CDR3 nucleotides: TGTGCCAGCAGCGTAGTTGCGGGGGGAGAGACCCAGTACTTC.

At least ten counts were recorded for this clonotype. CDR3 DNA sequence: TGTGCCAGCAGTTTATTCGGCGGGAGGGCGATAGATACGCAGTATTTT. As protein: CASSLFGGRAIDTQYF. This rearrangement joins TRBV28 to TRBJ2-3; TRBD2 matches at 9 bases. Germline loops: CDR1 MDHEN, CDR2 SYDVKM. There are 16 residues in the CDR3. With 1 base clipped from V and 5 bases from J, the junction kept 7 bases outside the gene matches.

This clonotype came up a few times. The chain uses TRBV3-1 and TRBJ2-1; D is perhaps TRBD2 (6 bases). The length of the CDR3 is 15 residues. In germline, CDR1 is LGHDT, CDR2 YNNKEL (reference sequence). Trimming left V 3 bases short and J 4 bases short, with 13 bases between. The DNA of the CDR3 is TGTGCCAGCAGCCAGGAGGGTCTACCGTACAATGAGCAGTTCTTC. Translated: CASSQEGLPYNEQFF.

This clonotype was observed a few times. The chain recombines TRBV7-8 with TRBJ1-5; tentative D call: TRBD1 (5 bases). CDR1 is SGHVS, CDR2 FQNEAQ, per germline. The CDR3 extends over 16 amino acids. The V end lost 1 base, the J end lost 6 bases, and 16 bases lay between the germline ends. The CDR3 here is CASSLGVLGGGQPQHF. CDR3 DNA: TGTGCCAGCAGCTTAGGGGTGTTGGGGGGAGGTCAGCCCCAGCATTTT.